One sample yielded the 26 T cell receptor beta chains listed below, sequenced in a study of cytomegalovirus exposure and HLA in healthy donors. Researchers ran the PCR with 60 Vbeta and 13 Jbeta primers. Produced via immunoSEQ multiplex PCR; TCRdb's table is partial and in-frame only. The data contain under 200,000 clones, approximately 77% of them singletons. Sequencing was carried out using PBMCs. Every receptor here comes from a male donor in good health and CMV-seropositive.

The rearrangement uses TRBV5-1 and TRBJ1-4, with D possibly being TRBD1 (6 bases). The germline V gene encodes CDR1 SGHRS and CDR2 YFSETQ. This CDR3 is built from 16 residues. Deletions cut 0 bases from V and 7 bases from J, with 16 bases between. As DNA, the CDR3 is TGCGCCAGCAGCTTGGCGGGCTGGGGGCAGCGTGAAAAACTGTTTTTT. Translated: CASSLAGWGQREKLFF.

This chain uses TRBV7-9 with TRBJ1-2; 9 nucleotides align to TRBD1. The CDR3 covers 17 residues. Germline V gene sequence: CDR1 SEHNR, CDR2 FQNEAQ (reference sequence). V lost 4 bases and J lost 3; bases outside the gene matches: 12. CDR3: CASSSFPRRQGDYGYTF. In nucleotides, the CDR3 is TGTGCCAGCAGCTCCTTTCCACGCCGACAGGGGGACTATGGCTACACCTTC.

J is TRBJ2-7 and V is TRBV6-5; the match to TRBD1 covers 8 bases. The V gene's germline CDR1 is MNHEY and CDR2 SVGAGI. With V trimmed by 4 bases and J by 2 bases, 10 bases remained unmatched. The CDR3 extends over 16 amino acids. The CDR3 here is CASSSVRQGQAYEQYF. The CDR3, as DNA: TGTGCCAGCAGTTCCGTCCGCCAGGGACAGGCCTACGAGCAGTACTTC.

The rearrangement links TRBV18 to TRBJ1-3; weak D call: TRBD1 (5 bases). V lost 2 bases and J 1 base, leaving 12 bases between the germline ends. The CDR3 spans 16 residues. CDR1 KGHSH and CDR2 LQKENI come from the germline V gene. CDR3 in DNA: TGTGCCAGCTCACCAAGGCTAGGGGATTCTGGAAACACCATATATTTT. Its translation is CASSPRLGDSGNTIYF. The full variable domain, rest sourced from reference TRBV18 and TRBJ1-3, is NAGVMQNPRHLVRRRGQEARLRCSPMKGHSHVYWYRQLPEEGLKFMVYLQKENIIDESGMPKERFSAEFPKEGPSILRIQQVVRGDSAAYFCASSPRLGDSGNTIYFGEGSWLTVV.

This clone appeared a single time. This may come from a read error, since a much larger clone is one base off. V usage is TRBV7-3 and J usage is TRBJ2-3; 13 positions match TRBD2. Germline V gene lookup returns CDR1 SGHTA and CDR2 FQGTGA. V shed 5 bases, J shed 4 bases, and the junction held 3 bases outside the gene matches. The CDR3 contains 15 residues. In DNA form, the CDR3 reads TGTGCCAGCAGCGAACTAGCGGGGGGGCCAGATACGCAGTATTTT. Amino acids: CASSELAGGPDTQYF.

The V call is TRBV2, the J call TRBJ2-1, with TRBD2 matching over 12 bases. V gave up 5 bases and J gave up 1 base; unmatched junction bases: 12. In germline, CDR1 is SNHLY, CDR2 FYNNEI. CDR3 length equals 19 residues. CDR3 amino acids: CASSSTSGGSSMSYNEQFF. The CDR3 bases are TGTGCCAGCAGTTCGACTAGCGGGGGATCGTCTATGTCCTACAATGAGCAGTTCTTC. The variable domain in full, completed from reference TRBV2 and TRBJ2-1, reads EPEVTQTPSHQVTQMGQEVILRCVPISNHLYFYWYRQILGQKVEFLVSFYNNEISEKSEIFDDQFSVERPDGSNFTLKIRSTKLEDSAMYFCASSSTSGGSSMSYNEQFFGPGTRLTVL.

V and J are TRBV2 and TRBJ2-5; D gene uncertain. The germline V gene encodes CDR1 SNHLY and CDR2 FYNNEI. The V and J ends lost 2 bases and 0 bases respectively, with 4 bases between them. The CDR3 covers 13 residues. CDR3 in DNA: TGTGCCAGCAGTGAACGGGACCAAGAGACCCAGTACTTC. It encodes CASSERDQETQYF.

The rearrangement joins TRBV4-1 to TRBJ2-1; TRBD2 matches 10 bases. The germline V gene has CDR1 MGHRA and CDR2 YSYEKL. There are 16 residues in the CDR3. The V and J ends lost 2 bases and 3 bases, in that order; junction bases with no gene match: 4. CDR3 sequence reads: CASSQTLAGVYNEQFF. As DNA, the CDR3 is TGCGCCAGCAGCCAAACCCTAGCGGGGGTCTACAATGAGCAGTTCTTC.

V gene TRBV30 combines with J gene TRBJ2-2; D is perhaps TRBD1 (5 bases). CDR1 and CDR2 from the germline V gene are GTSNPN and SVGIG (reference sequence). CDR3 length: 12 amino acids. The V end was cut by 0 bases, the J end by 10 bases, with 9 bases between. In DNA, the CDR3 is TGTGCCTGGAGTGTACAAGGGGTGGAGCTGTTTTTT. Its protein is CAWSVQGVELFF.

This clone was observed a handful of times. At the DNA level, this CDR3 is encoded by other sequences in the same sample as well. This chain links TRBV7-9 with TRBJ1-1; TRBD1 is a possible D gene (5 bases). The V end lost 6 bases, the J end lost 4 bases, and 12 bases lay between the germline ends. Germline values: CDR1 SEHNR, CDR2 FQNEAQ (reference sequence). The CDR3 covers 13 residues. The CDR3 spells CASSSRGGTEAFF. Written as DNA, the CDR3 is TGTGCCAGCAGTTCTAGGGGAGGCACTGAAGCTTTCTTT.

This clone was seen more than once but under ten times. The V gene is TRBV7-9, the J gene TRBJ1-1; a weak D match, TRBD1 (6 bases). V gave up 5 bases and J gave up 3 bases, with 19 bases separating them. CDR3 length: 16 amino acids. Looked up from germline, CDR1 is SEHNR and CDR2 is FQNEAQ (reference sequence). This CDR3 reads CASSNRGQQVDTEAFF. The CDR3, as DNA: TGTGCCAGCAGCAATAGAGGACAGCAGGTAGACACTGAAGCTTTCTTT.

The CDR3 loop is CASSLFYPRDEQFF. CDR3 in DNA: TGTGCCAGCAGTTTATTTTACCCGCGGGATGAGCAGTTCTTC. The genes are TRBV27 and TRBJ2-1, with D possibly TRBD2 on 5 matching bases. From germline, CDR1 is MNHEY and CDR2 SMNVEV (reference sequence). Trimming cost V 1 base and J 8 bases, with 12 bases left between them. This CDR3 is 14 amino acids long.

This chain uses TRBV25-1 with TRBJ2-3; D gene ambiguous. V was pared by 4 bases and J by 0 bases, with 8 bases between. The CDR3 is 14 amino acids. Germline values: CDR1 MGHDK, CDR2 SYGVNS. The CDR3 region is CASSGPTSTDTQYF. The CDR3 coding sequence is TGTGCCAGCAGTGGCCCTACGAGCACAGATACGCAGTATTTT.

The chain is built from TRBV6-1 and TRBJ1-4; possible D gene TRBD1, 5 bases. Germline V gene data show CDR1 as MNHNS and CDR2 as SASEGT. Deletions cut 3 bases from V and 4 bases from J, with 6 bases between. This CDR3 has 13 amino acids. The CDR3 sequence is CASSETVNEKLFF. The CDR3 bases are TGTGCCAGCAGTGAGACAGTTAATGAAAAACTGTTTTTT.

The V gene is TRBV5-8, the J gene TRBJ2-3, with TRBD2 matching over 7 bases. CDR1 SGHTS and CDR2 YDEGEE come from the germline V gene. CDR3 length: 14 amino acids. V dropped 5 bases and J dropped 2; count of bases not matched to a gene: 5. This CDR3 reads CASSPGGLTDTQYF. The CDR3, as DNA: TGTGCCAGCAGTCCGGGGGGTCTCACAGATACGCAGTATTTT. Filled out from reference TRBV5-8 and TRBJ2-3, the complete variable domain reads EAGVTQSPTHLIKTRGQQATLRCSPISGHTSVYWYQQALGLGLQFLLWYDEGEERNRGNFPPRFSGRQFPNYSSELNVNALELEDSALYLCASSPGGLTDTQYFGPGTRLTVL.

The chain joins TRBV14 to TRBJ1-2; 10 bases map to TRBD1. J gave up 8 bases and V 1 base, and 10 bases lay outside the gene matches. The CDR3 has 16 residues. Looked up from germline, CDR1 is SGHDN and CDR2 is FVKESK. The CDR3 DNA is TGTGCCAGCAGCCAAGCACCTCCGGGACAGGGGATAGGCTACACCTTC. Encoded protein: CASSQAPPGQGIGYTF.

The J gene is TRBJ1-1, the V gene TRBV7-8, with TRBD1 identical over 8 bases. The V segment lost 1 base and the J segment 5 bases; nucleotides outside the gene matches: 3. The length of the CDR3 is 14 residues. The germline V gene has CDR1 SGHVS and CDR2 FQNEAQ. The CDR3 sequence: CASSLGQGRTEAFF. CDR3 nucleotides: TGTGCCAGCAGCTTAGGACAGGGGAGGACTGAAGCTTTCTTT.

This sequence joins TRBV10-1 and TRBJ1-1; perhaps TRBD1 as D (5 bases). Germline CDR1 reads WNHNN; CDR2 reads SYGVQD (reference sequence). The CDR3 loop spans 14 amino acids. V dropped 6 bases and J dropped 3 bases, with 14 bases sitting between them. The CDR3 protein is CASRRQLTHTEAFF. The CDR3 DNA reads TGCGCCAGCAGGAGACAGCTTACCCACACTGAAGCTTTCTTT.

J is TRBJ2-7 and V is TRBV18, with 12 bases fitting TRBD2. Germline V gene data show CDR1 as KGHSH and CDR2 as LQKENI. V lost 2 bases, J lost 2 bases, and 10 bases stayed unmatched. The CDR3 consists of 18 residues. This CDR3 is CASSPERTSGVPTYEQYF. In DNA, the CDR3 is TGTGCCAGCTCACCAGAGAGGACTAGCGGGGTCCCGACCTACGAGCAGTACTTC.

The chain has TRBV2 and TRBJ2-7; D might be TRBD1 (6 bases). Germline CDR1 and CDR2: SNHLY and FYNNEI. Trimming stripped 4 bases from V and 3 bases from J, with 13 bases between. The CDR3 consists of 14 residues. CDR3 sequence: CASSVRTAYYEQYF. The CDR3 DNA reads TGTGCCAGCAGTGTTAGGACAGCGTACTACGAGCAGTACTTC.

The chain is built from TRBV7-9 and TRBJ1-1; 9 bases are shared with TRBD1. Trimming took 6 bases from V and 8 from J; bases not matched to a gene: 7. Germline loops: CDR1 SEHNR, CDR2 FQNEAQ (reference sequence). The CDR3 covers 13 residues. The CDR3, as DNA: TGTGCCAGCAGATATCTAGACAGGGGGGAAGCTTTCTTT. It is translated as CASRYLDRGEAFF.

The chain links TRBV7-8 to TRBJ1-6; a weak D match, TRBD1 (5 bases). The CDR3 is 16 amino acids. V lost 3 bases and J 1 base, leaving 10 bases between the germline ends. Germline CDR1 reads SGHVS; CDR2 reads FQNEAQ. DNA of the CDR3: TGTGCCAGCAGCTTCGGGGAGGGGTCCTATAATTCACCCCTCCACTTT. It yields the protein CASSFGEGSYNSPLHF.

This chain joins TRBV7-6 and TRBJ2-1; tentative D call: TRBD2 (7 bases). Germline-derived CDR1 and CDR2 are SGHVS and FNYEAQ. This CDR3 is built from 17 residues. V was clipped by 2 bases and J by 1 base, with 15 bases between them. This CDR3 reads CASSLRGGLPSYNEQFF. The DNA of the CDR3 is TGTGCCAGCAGCTTAAGGGGGGGACTTCCATCCTACAATGAGCAGTTCTTC.

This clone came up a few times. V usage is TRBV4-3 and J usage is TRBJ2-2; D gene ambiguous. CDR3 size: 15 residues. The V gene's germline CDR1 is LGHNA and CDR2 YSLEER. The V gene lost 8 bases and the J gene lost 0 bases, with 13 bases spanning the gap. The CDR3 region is CASSLMFANTGELFF. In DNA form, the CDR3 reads TGCGCCAGCTCTTTAATGTTTGCGAACACCGGGGAGCTGTTTTTT.

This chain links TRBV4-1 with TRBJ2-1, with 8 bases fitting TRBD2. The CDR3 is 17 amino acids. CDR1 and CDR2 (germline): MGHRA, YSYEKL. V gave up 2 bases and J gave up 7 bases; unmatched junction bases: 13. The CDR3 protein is CASSQSRAPGGWNEQFF. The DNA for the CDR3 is TGCGCCAGCAGCCAATCCCGAGCTCCGGGGGGGTGGAATGAGCAGTTCTTC.

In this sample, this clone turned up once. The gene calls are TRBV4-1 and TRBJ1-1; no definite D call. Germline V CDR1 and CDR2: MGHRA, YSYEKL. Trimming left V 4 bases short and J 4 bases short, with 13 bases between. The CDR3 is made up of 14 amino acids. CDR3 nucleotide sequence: TGCGCCAGCAGCCTCTCTACGGTGTCCACTGAAGCTTTCTTT. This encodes CASSLSTVSTEAFF.